This TCR beta chain was sequenced in a study of T cells in Graves' hyperthyroidism and ophthalmopathy. In its sample, this clonotype was seen many times. Amplification of TCR beta CDR3 regions used RNA as the template. Primed by the HTBI set, a first-round RT-PCR was run on the TCR CDR3. Using its own MiXCR run on the multiplex PCR reads, TCRdb lists one record per CDR3 protein. The sample shows about 690,000 distinct CDR3 sequences, roughly 17% of them seen only once. Trimming left V 4 bases short and J 4 bases short, with 9 bases between. Germline V gene sequence: CDR1 KGHDR, CDR2 SFDVKD. CDR3 length equals 13 residues. Newly diagnosed hyperthyroidism patients aged 18 to 65 years had disease lasting under 2 months.

V is TRBV24-1 and J is TRBJ1-2; no clear D gene. The sequenced material came from blood. This receptor was taken from a man aged 45 to 65 with Graves' hyperthyroidism. The CDR3 reads CATSEDGFYGYTF. The CDR3 bases are TGTGCCACCAGTGAGGACGGGTTCTATGGCTACACCTTC.